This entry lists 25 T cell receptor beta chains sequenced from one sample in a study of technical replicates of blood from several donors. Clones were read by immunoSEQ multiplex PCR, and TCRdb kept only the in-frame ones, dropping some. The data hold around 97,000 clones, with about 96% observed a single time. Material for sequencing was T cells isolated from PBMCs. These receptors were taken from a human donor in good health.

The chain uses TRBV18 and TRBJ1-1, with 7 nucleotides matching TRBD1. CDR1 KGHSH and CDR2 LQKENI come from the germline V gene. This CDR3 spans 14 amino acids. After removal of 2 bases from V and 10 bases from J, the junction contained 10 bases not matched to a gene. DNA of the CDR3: TGTGCCAGCTCACCATTGGAAGGGGGCGATGGAGCTTTCTTT. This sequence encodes CASSPLEGGDGAFF. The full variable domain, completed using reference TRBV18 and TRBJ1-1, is NAGVMQNPRHLVRRRGQEARLRCSPMKGHSHVYWYRQLPEEGLKFMVYLQKENIIDESGMPKERFSAEFPKEGPSILRIQQVVRGDSAAYFCASSPLEGGDGAFFGQGTRLTVV.

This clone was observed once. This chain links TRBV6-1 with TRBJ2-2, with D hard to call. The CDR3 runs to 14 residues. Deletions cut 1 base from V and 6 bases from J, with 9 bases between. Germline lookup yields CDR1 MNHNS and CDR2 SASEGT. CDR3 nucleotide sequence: TGTGCCAGCAGTGAAGGGGCCCTATCCGGGGAGCTGTTTTTT. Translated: CASSEGALSGELFF.

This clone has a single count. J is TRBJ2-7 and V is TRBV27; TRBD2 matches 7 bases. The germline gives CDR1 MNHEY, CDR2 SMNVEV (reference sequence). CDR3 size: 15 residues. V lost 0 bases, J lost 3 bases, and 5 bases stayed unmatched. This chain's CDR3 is CASSLSAGVVYEQYF. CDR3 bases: TGTGCCAGCAGTTTATCTGCGGGAGTAGTCTACGAGCAGTACTTC.

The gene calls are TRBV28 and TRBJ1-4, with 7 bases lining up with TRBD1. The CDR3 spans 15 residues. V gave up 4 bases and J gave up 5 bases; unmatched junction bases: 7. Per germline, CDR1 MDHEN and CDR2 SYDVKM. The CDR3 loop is CASSSPGTVNEKLFF. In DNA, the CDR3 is TGTGCCAGCAGTTCCCCCGGGACAGTGAATGAAAAACTGTTTTTT. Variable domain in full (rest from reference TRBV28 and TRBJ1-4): DVKVTQSSRYLVKRTGEKVFLECVQDMDHENMFWYRQDPGLGLRLIYFSYDVKMKEKGDIPEGYSVSREKKERFSLILESASTNQTSMYLCASSSPGTVNEKLFFGSGTQLSVL.

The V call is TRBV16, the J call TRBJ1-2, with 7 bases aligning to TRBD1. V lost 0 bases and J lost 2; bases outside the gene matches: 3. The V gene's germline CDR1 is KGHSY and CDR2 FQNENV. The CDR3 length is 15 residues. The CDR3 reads CASSQSAGGNYGYTF. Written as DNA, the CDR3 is TGTGCCAGCAGCCAATCGGCAGGGGGAAACTATGGCTACACCTTC.

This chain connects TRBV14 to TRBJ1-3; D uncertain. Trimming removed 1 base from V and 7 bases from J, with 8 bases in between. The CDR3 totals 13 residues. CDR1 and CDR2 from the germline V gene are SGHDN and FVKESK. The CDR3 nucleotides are TGTGCCAGCAGCCAAGGATGGAGGAACACCATATATTTT. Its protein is CASSQGWRNTIYF. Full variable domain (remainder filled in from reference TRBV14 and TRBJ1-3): EAGVTQFPSHSVIEKGQTVTLRCDPISGHDNLYWYRRVMGKEIKFLLHFVKESKQDESGMPNNRFLAERTGGTYSTLKVQPAELEDSGVYFCASSQGWRNTIYFGEGSWLTVV.

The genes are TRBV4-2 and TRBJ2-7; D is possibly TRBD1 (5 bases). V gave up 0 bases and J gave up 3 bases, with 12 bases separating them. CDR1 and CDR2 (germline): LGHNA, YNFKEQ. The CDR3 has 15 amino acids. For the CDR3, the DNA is TGTGCCAGCAGCCAAGATGGGCAGGGTAGCTACGAGCAGTACTTC. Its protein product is CASSQDGQGSYEQYF.

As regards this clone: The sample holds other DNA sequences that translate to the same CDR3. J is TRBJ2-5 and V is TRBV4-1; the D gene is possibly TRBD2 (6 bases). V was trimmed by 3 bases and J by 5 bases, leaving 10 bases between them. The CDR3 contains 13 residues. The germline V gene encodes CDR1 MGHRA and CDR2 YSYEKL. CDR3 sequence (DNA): TGCGCCAGCAGCCAGCGGGGCGGGGAGACCCAGTACTTC. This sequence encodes CASSQRGGETQYF.

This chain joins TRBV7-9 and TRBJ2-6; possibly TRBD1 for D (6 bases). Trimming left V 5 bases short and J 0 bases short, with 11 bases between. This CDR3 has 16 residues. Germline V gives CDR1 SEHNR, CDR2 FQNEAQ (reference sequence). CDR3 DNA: TGTGCCAGCAGCAATACAGGGCCCTCTGGGGCCAACGTCCTGACTTTC. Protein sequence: CASSNTGPSGANVLTF.

The CDR3 spells CASGLVPSGVTGELFF. In DNA form, the CDR3 reads TGTGCTAGTGGTTTGGTTCCTAGCGGAGTCACCGGGGAGCTGTTTTTT. The rearrangement uses TRBV12-5 and TRBJ2-2; 7 nucleotides agree with TRBD2. The trim removed 0 bases at V and 4 bases at J, leaving 5 bases unmatched. This CDR3 contains 16 residues. The V gene's germline CDR1 is LGHNT and CDR2 FRNRAP.

In DNA, the CDR3 is TGTGCCAGCAGCCAGACGACAGCCTACACTGAAGCTTTCTTT. It encodes CASSQTTAYTEAFF. The rearrangement joins TRBV6-5 to TRBJ1-1, with D possibly TRBD1 on 5 matching bases. V gave up 6 bases and J gave up 3 bases, with 14 bases separating them. The germline V gene has CDR1 MNHEY and CDR2 SVGAGI. This CDR3 has 14 residues.

The CDR3 DNA is TGTGCCAGCAGTCCCGTTTCGGGGAGACGGTACACAGATACGCAGTATTTT. Amino acids: CASSPVSGRRYTDTQYF. This chain uses TRBV28 with TRBJ2-3, with a weak D call TRBD2 (5 bases). Trimming pared 5 bases from V and 2 bases from J, leaving 20 bases between. This CDR3 is built from 17 residues. Germline assignment: CDR1 MDHEN and CDR2 SYDVKM. Together with reference TRBV28 and TRBJ2-3, the CDR3 gives the full variable domain: DVKVTQSSRYLVKRTGEKVFLECVQDMDHENMFWYRQDPGLGLRLIYFSYDVKMKEKGDIPEGYSVSREKKERFSLILESASTNQTSMYLCASSPVSGRRYTDTQYFGPGTRLTVL.

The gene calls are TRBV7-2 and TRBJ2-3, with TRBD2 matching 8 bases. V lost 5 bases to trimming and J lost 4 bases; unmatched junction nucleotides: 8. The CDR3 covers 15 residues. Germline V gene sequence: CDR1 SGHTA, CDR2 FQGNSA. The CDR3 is CASSAQAGVADTQYF. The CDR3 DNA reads TGTGCCAGCAGCGCCCAAGCGGGAGTCGCAGATACGCAGTATTTT.

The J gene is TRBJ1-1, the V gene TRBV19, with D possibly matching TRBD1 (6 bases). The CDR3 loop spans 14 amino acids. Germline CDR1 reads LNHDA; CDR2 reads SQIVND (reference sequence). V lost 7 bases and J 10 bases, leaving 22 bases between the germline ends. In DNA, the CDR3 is TGTGCCAGTAACCAAAAACCAGGGGTAGTTTTAGCTTTCTTT. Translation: CASNQKPGVVLAFF.

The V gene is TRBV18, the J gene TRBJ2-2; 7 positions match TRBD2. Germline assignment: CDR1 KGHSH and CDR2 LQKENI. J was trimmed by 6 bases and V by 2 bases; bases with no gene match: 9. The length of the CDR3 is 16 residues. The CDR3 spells CASSPLEAGNSGELFF. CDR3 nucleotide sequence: TGTGCCAGCTCACCATTGGAAGCGGGAAATTCCGGGGAGCTGTTTTTT.

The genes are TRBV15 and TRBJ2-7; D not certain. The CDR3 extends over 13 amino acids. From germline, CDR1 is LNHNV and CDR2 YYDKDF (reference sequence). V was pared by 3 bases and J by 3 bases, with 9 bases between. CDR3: CATSRRSNYEQYF. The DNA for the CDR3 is TGTGCCACCAGCAGGCGGTCCAACTACGAGCAGTACTTC.

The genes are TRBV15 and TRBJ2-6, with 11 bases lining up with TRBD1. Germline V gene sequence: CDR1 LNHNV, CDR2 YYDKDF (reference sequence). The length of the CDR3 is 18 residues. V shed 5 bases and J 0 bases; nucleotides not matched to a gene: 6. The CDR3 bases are TGTGCCACCAGCTGGGGGGGACAGGGGGTCTCTGGGGCCAACGTCCTGACTTTC. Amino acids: CATSWGGQGVSGANVLTF.

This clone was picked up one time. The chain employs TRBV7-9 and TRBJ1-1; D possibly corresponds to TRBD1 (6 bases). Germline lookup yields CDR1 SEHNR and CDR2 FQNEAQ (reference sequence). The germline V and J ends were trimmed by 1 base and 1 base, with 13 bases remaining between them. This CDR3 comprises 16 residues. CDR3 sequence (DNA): TGTGCCAGCAGCTTAGAGGGACAACAACGGAACACTGAAGCTTTCTTT. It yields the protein CASSLEGQQRNTEAFF.

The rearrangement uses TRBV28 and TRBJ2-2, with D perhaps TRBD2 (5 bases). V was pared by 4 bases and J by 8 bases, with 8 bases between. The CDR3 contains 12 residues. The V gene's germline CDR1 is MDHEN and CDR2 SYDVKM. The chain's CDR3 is CASSYGEGELFF. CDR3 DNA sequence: TGTGCCAGCAGTTACGGGGAGGGGGAGCTGTTTTTT.

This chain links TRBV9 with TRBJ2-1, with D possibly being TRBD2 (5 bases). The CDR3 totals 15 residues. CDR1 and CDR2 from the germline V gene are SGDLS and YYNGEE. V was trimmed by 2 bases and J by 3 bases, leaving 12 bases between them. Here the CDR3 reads CASSVSGSVYNEQFF. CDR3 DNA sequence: TGTGCCAGCAGCGTCAGTGGGAGTGTCTACAATGAGCAGTTCTTC.

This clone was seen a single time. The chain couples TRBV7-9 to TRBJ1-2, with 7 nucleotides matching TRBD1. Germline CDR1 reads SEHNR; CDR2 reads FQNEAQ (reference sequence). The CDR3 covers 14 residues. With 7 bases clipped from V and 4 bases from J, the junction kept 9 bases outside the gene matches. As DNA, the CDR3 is TGTGCCAGCACTGACTGGGGACAGATCTATGGCTACACCTTC. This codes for CASTDWGQIYGYTF.

CDR3 DNA: TGTGCCAGCAGCCCCAAGACTAGCGGGGTTTCCTACGAGCAGTACTTC. Protein sequence: CASSPKTSGVSYEQYF. The chain employs TRBV7-6 and TRBJ2-7, with 11 nucleotides matching TRBD2. Germline V gives CDR1 SGHVS, CDR2 FNYEAQ. J lost 1 base, V lost 5 bases, and 7 bases had no gene match. The CDR3 runs to 16 residues.

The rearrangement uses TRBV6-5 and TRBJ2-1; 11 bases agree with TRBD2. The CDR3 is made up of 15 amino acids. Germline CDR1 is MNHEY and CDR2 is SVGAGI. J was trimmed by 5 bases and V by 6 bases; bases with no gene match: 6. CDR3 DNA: TGTGCCAGCAGCCTCACTAGCGGGGGCAACAATGAGCAGTTCTTC. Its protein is CASSLTSGGNNEQFF.

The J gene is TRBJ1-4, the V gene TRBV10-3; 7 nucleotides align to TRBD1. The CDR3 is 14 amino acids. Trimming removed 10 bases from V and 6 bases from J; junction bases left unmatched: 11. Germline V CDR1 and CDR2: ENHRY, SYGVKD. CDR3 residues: CATGDRQGYEKLFF. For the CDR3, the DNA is TGTGCCACGGGGGACAGACAGGGTTATGAAAAACTGTTTTTT.

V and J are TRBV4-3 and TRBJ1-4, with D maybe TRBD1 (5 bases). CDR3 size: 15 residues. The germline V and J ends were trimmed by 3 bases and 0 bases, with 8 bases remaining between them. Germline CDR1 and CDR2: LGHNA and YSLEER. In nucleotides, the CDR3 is TGCGCCAGCAGCCAGATGACAGCAACTAATGAAAAACTGTTTTTT. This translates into CASSQMTATNEKLFF.